Listed below are T cell receptor beta chains from one sample, sequenced in a study of CD8+CD57+ T cells in acquired aplastic anemia. Each CDR3 protein is one row after TCRdb ran MiXCR on the reads. The sample records some 150,000 distinct CDR3 sequences, around 48% being singletons. The sample was sorted CD4+, CD8+, or CD8+CD57+ T cells (not recorded which) from PBMCs. The receptors come from a human donor with aplastic anemia. Each CDR3 is given with its conserved first and last residue.

j_call	v_call	cdr3_aa
TRBJ1-3	TRBV2	CASSVLGTGNTIYF
TRBJ2-7	TRBV20-1	CSAKEDEQYF
TRBJ1-2	TRBV5-1	CASSLAGAGTYGYTF
TRBJ2-1	TRBV3-1	CASSQAAGTYNEQFF
TRBJ2-6	TRBV12-3/TRBV12-4	CASSLGASGANVLTF
TRBJ1-6	TRBV7-6	CASSLSLGPSPLHF
TRBJ2-7	TRBV28	CASSPAGEGASYEQYF
TRBJ1-5	TRBV7-9	CASSLALGGSVNQPQHF
TRBJ2-2	TRBV7-2	CASLSWTANTGELFF
TRBJ2-3	TRBV19	CASSESRGGTDTQYF
TRBJ2-7	TRBV9	CASSPRDRGSYEQYF
TRBJ1-1	TRBV5-4	CASSRDGFEAFF
TRBJ2-3	TRBV10-3	CAISPGQGAIDTQYF
TRBJ2-7	TRBV12-3/TRBV12-4	CASTLGTGLREQYF
TRBJ2-7	TRBV5-1	CASSLIGGDFVLEQYF
TRBJ2-1	TRBV11-2	CASSSDRARRDNEQFF
TRBJ2-7	TRBV19	CASSIDSAGRYEQYF
TRBJ2-1	TRBV20-1	CSARGPGAPYNEQFF
TRBJ2-1	TRBV6-2/TRBV6-3	CASRNGQYNEQFF
TRBJ1-1	TRBV7-9	CASSSGPASAFF
TRBJ1-1	TRBV25-1	CASSESVRGHTEAFF
TRBJ2-1	TRBV29-1	CSPLAGGLGQEQFF
TRBJ1-5	TRBV15	CATRRDSGVGNQPQHF
TRBJ2-5	TRBV7-2	CASNSGKETQYF
TRBJ2-7	TRBV5-5	CASSSTSGAYEQYF
TRBJ2-7	TRBV12-3/TRBV12-4	CASASGHTYEQYF
TRBJ1-5	TRBV7-9	CASSSTRQGEIQPQHF
TRBJ1-2	TRBV10-1	CASIEGVRGYTF
TRBJ2-7	TRBV24-1	CATSDSPDRYYEQYF
TRBJ2-5	TRBV4-1	CASSQGEAGGLGETQYF
TRBJ2-3	TRBV2	CASSEATDTQYF
TRBJ2-7	TRBV7-2	CASSLRQASYEQYF
TRBJ1-3	TRBV10-3	CASSYYAGNTIYF
TRBJ2-5	TRBV20-1	CSSMAGGVGTQYF
TRBJ2-5	TRBV19	CASSIRETQYF
TRBJ1-6	TRBV2	CASSPRQANSPLHF
TRBJ2-7	TRBV20-1	CSARGGGVYEQYF
TRBJ2-1	TRBV19	CAGSWGTSVGNEQFF
TRBJ2-1	TRBV7-2	CASSTGRGGEQFF
TRBJ2-7	TRBV7-9	CASSTFGGVRSYEQYF
TRBJ1-5	TRBV2	CASSVSPPGQTYNQPQHF
TRBJ1-1	TRBV10-3	CTISSGTGRMSTEAFF
TRBJ2-3	TRBV10-3	CASGRGGGAGTDTQYF
TRBJ1-2	TRBV4-1	CASSQGQQGNYGYTF
TRBJ2-7	TRBV20-1	CSAYDSSYEQYF
TRBJ2-1	TRBV10-3	CAITSLAGPDNEQFF
TRBJ2-7	TRBV2	CASSVRQEVPYF
TRBJ2-7	TRBV2	CASSDGIQGNNEQYF
TRBJ2-3	TRBV9	CASSPDSGSRTDTQYF
TRBJ2-7	TRBV5-1	CASTPSTSGRFEQYF
TRBJ2-2	TRBV4-2	CASSQPDRSNTGELFF
TRBJ2-7	TRBV5-6	CASSTTSEQYF
TRBJ1-2	TRBV7-8	CASSLQGPYGYTF
TRBJ2-7	TRBV9	CASSTGLAGAFTYEQYF
TRBJ2-5	TRBV10-3	CATRGAGAGGETQYF
TRBJ1-6	TRBV6-4	CASSEDGTDDSPLHF
TRBJ2-6	TRBV11-1	CASSPQTGGIGSGANVLTF
TRBJ1-2	TRBV10-3	CAIGPEGGYTF
TRBJ2-1	TRBV6-2/TRBV6-3	CAGSYFGGYSYNEQFF